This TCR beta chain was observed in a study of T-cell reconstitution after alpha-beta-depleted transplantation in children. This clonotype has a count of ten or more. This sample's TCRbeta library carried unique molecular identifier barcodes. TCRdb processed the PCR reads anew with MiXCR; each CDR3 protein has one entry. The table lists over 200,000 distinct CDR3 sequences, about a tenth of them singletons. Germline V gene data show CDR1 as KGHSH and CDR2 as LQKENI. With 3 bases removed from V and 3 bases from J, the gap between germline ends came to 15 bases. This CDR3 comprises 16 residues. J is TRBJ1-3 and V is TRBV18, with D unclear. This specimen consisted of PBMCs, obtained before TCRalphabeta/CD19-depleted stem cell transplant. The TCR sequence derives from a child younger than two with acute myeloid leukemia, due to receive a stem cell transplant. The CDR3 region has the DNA TGTGCCAGCTCACCGTCGGGGAGTCCAGATGGAAACACCATATATTTT. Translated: CASSPSGSPDGNTIYF.